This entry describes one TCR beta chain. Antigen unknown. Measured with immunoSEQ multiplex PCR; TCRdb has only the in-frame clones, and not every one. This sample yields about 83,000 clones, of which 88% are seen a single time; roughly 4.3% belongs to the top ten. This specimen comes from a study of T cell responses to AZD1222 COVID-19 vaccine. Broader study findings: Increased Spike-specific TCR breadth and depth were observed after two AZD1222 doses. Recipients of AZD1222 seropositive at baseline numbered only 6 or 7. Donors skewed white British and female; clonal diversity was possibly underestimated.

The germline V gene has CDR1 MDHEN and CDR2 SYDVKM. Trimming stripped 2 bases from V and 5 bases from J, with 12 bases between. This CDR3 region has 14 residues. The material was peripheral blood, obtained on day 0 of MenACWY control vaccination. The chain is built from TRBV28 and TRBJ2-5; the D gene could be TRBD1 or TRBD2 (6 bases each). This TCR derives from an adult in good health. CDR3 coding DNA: TGTGCCAGCAGTTTAAGCCAGGGGAGGGAGACCCAGTACTTC. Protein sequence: CASSLSQGRETQYF.